This T cell receptor (beta chain) was recorded in a study of OX40 agonist ivuxolimab in advanced cancers. Study overall: While on treatment, patients had intravenous ivuxolimab at 0.01 to 10 mg/kg every 2 weeks. Study-wide findings and caveats: Near-lowest levels of clonal expansion characterized partial responders at 0.1-3.0 mg/kg.

Here immunoSEQ multiplex PCR was the method, and the copy in TCRdb shows in-frame clones only, minus some. The sample lists about 58,000 clones, about 86% occurring once. On this clone: Its antigen is not known.

This CDR3 is 12 amino acids long. Trimming removed 2 bases at V and 4 bases at J, with 3 bases between. Per germline, CDR1 PRHDT and CDR2 FYEKMQ (reference sequence). This specimen was CD4+ or CD8+ T cells sorted from blood, taken in a trial of the OX40 agonist ivuxolimab. The clonotype originates from an adult with an advanced solid tumor such as melanoma, head and neck, liver or kidney cancer. This chain uses TRBV13 with TRBJ2-1, with D unresolved. The CDR3, as DNA: TGTGCCAGCAGCTTAATGTACAATGAGCAGTTCTTC. Amino acid sequence: CASSLMYNEQFF.